Listed below are T cell receptor beta chains from one sample, sequenced in a study of blood T cell repertoires in COVID-19. The table came from immunoSEQ multiplex PCR; TCRdb's copy has only in-frame clones and leaves some out. Of 150,000 to 200,000 clones in the sample, around 90% were seen once. The sample was peripheral blood. Receptor source: a man aged 40-55 years with acute or convalescent COVID-19. CDR3s leave out the opening cysteine and the closing phenylalanine or tryptophan. The order of the fields is J gene, V gene, CDR3 protein.

TRBJ1-2,TRBV7-3,ASTTRTVYGYT
TRBJ1-4,TRBV30,AWNHGQGPRSSNEKLF
TRBJ2-2,TRBV18,ASSPGQASTGELF
TRBJ1-1,TRBV30,AWSVLGPEAF
TRBJ2-4,TRBV6-1,ASSEVGGGTGGAKNIQY
TRBJ1-2,TRBV4-1,ASSLTGKGNYGYT
TRBJ2-2,TRBV29-1,SVEGGPGELF
TRBJ1-2,TRBV9,ASSVEARGSYT
TRBJ2-6,TRBV14,ASSQGVLGPGANVLT
TRBJ2-7,TRBV7-8,ASSLDGALDEQY
TRBJ1-6,TRBV5-6,ASSLGWTGGSPLH
TRBJ2-1,TRBV7-9,ASTPGGGFDEQF
TRBJ1-4,TRBV3-1/TRBV3-2,ASSSPGTGYEKLF
TRBJ2-3,TRBV3-1/TRBV3-2,ASSQVSGGAVDTQY
TRBJ1-6,TRBV6-5,ASSYSGLTGASPLH
TRBJ1-5,TRBV5-8,ASSSDLGGASNQPQH
TRBJ1-2,TRBV27,ASSLRTGGDYGYT
TRBJ2-7,TRBV5-1,ASSFGLADNYEQY